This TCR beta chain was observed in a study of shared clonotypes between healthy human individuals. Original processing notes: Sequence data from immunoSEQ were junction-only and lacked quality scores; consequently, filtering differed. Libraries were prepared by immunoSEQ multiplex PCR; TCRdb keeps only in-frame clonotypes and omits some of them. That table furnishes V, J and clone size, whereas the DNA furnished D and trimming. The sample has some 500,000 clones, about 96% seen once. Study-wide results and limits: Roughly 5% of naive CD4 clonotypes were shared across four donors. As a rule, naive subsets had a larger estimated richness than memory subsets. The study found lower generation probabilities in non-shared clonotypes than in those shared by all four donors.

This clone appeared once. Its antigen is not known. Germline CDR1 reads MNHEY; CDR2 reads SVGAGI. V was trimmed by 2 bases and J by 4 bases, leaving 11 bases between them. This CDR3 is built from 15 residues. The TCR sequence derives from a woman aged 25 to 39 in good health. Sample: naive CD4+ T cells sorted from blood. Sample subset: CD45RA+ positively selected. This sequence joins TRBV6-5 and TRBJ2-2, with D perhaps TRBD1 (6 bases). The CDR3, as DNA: TGTGCCAGCAGTTACGGGGGCGCGAGCACCGGGGAGCTGTTTTTT. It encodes CASSYGGASTGELFF.